The clone carrying this TCR beta chain was recorded many times. Its antigen is unknown. This entry comes from a study of molecular identifiers for immune sequencing clone quantification. Whole-study results and caveats: Spike-in Jurkat TCR RNA from a single cell reportedly registered among one million naive cells. Effector cells kept over 98% of their molecules in clones above 20 RNA copies, while naive cells kept under 1% there.

Libraries for naive CD8 T cells, which were made from roughly 18,000 to 920,000 sorted cells, drew on 10%, 30% or 50% of the RNA. Sorting selected naive CD8 T cells with a CD8+CD4-CCR7+CD45RA+ phenotype. Via MiXCR, TCRdb re-called the PCR reads, giving one row per CDR3 protein. Altogether a few hundred thousand distinct CDR3 sequences are present, approximately 25% being singletons, with the ten largest covering approximately 0.8%. Trimming cost V 6 bases and J 2 bases, with 5 bases left between them. Germline V CDR1 and CDR2: MNHEY, SVGEGT. The CDR3 length is 11 residues. The TCR comes from a human donor in good health. Some libraries in this study had Jurkat cell RNA spiked in. Sequencing input: naive CD8+ T cells from blood, with Jurkat cell RNA spiked in. The subset was: FACS-sorted CD8+CD4-CCR7+CD45RA+ naive T cells. V gene TRBV6-2 or TRBV6-3 combines with J gene TRBJ2-7; the D is unclear. The CDR3 region has the DNA TGTGCCAGCAGCACAGCCTACGAGCAGTACTTC. Translated: CASSTAYEQYF.